The 21 T cell receptor beta chains below were found in one sample sequenced in a study of blood T cells in healthy people across ages. Primers used in a second PCR of about 6 to 12 cycles were a sample-barcoded 5' primer and a J-beta primer mix. In TCRdb, the 5' RACE reads were re-called with MiXCR into one record per CDR3 protein. Among hundreds of thousands of distinct CDR3 sequences listed, around 46% were seen once. Sequencing used blood. These receptors were collected from a man younger than 40 in good health.

This clonotype has only a few counts. A much more abundant neighbour one base away suggests this may be a read error. CDR3 amino acids: CASSRGGAGEQYF. CDR3 coding DNA: TGTGCCAGCAGCCGCGGGGGGGCGGGTGAGCAGTACTTC. This chain links TRBV4-2 with TRBJ2-5, with 9 bases lining up with TRBD2. J was trimmed by 11 bases and V by 4 bases; bases with no gene match: 8. Germline CDR1 is LGHNA and CDR2 is YNFKEQ. The CDR3 is 13 residues long.

This clonotype has at least ten counts. The chain uses TRBV27 and TRBJ2-7; TRBD1 matches at 7 bases. The junction had 1 base not matched to a gene; V was cut back by 3 bases and J by 2 bases. This CDR3 has 13 residues. From germline, CDR1 is MNHEY and CDR2 SMNVEV (reference sequence). This CDR3 is CASSFDRAYEQYF. CDR3 in DNA: TGTGCCAGCAGTTTCGACAGGGCCTACGAGCAGTACTTC.

This clonotype has just a few counts. The V and J genes are TRBV27 and TRBJ2-7; D is ambiguous. CDR3 length: 15 residues. The germline V gene encodes CDR1 MNHEY and CDR2 SMNVEV (reference sequence). V was trimmed by 0 bases and J by 2 bases, leaving 11 bases between them. CDR3 amino acids: CASSLSRQTTYEQYF. CDR3 coding DNA: TGTGCCAGCAGTTTATCCCGGCAGACCACCTACGAGCAGTACTTC.

This clonotype was found a few times. This chain connects TRBV5-1 to TRBJ2-5; possible D gene TRBD1, 5 bases. Germline assignment: CDR1 SGHRS and CDR2 YFSETQ. Trimming cost V 4 bases and J 2 bases, with 9 bases left between them. CDR3 size: 13 residues. The CDR3 is CASSVTEQETQYF. DNA for the CDR3: TGCGCCAGCAGCGTGACAGAGCAAGAGACCCAGTACTTC. The full variable domain, its missing parts supplied by reference TRBV5-1 and TRBJ2-5, is KAGVTQTPRYLIKTRGQQVTLSCSPISGHRSVSWYQQTPGQGLQFLFEYFSETQRNKGNFPGRFSGRQFSNSRSEMNVSTLELGDSALYLCASSVTEQETQYFGPGTRLLVL.

V is TRBV27 and J is TRBJ2-7; D may be TRBD1 (6 bases). V shed 8 bases and J shed 2 bases, with 13 bases lying between them. Germline CDR1 MNHEY, CDR2 SMNVEV (reference sequence). This CDR3 contains 13 residues. The CDR3 protein is CASRTGTPYEQYF. The CDR3 DNA is TGTGCCAGCCGGACCGGGACACCCTACGAGCAGTACTTC.

This chain links TRBV6-6 with TRBJ2-4; D gene unclear. Near its end, the DNA agrees better with TRBJ2-7, so the J call may be wrong. CDR1 is MNHNY and CDR2 is SVGAGI in the germline V gene (reference sequence). The CDR3 contains 16 residues. Written as DNA, the CDR3 is TGTGCCAGCAGCCCCGCCCGTGTCGGTGGCTCGGGCGAGCAGTACTTC. Protein: CASSPARVGGSGEQYF.

This chain joins TRBV20-1 and TRBJ2-7; 12 bases fit TRBD2. CDR1 is DFQATT and CDR2 is SNEGSKA in the germline V gene (reference sequence). This CDR3 is built from 16 residues. V lost 3 bases, J lost 3 bases, and 9 bases stayed unmatched. CDR3 region: CSARNPSGGAIYEQYF. The CDR3 nucleotides read TGCAGTGCTAGGAACCCTAGCGGGGGGGCTATCTACGAGCAGTACTTC.

The chain is built from TRBV6-2 or TRBV6-3 and TRBJ2-3; D uncertain. Germline V gene lookup returns CDR1 MNHEY and CDR2 SVGEGT. This CDR3 has 15 amino acids. Trimming took 5 bases from V and 0 from J, leaving 12 bases between them. CDR3 protein: CASSDVPPSTDTQYF. In DNA form, the CDR3 reads TGTGCCAGCAGTGATGTTCCGCCCAGCACAGATACGCAGTATTTT.

This chain uses TRBV7-6 with TRBJ2-2; the D gene is possibly TRBD1 (6 bases). CDR3 length: 16 residues. V shed 3 bases and J shed 5 bases, with 16 bases lying between them. Germline CDR1 SGHVS, CDR2 FNYEAQ. The CDR3 spells CASSLGQGGWTGELFF. Here the CDR3 DNA reads TGTGCCAGCAGCTTGGGACAAGGAGGTTGGACCGGGGAGCTGTTTTTT. Drawing the rest from reference TRBV7-6 and TRBJ2-2, the complete variable domain is GAGVSQSPRYKVTKRGQDVALRCDPISGHVSLYWYRQALGQGPEFLTYFNYEAQQDKSGLPNDRFSAERPEGSISTLTIQRTEQRDSAMYRCASSLGQGGWTGELFFGEGSRLTVL.

This clonotype occurred once. The rearrangement links TRBV5-1 to TRBJ1-2; D unresolved. CDR1 is SGHRS, CDR2 YFSETQ, per germline. Trimming took 0 bases from V and 8 from J, leaving 8 bases between them. This CDR3 is built from 12 residues. In DNA form, the CDR3 reads TGCGCCAGCAGCTTGGAGGAGGACGGCTACACCTTC. It encodes CASSLEEDGYTF.

The chain employs TRBV7-9 and TRBJ2-1; 8 bases line up with TRBD2. Trimming cost V 5 bases and J 0 bases; bases outside gene matches: 6. The CDR3 sequence is 16 residues long. The germline V gene encodes CDR1 SEHNR and CDR2 FQNEAQ (reference sequence). This chain's CDR3 is CASSPTSADSYNEQFF. CDR3 nucleotide sequence: TGTGCCAGCAGCCCGACTAGCGCGGACTCCTACAATGAGCAGTTCTTC.

The CDR3 spells CASSQGPLGGGASYNEQFF. The CDR3 DNA reads TGTGCCAGCAGCCAAGGGCCCCTAGGGGGGGGGGCCTCTTACAATGAGCAGTTCTTC. This chain connects TRBV4-2 to TRBJ2-1; a possible D gene is TRBD2 (7 bases). The CDR3 loop spans 19 amino acids. V lost 1 base and J 4 bases, leaving 23 bases between the germline ends. Germline CDR1 and CDR2: LGHNA and YNFKEQ.

In its sample, this clonotype was seen a few times. This chain links TRBV29-1 with TRBJ1-2, with D possibly matching TRBD1 (5 bases). The germline CDR1 and CDR2 sequences are SQVTM and ANQGSEA. The CDR3 loop spans 14 amino acids. The V end lost 3 bases, the J end lost 7 bases, and 18 bases lay between the germline ends. CDR3 in DNA: TGCAGCGTTGAGCCAACGCGAGGGGCTAGTGGCTACACCTTC. It yields the protein CSVEPTRGASGYTF.

The chain couples TRBV11-2 to TRBJ2-1; 11 bases map to TRBD2. Germline assignment: CDR1 SGHAT and CDR2 FQNNGV. With V trimmed by 0 bases and J by 4 bases, 14 bases remained unmatched. The CDR3 runs 20 residues. The CDR3 spells CASSLDMVASGGRQYNEQFF. In DNA form, the CDR3 reads TGTGCCAGCAGCTTAGATATGGTCGCTAGCGGGGGGAGGCAATACAATGAGCAGTTCTTC.

The chain has TRBV6-2 or TRBV6-3 and TRBJ2-7; no definite D call. Deletions cut 5 bases from V and 2 bases from J, with 13 bases between. Germline lookup yields CDR1 MNHEY and CDR2 SVGEGT. The CDR3 runs 14 residues. The CDR3 sequence: CASSVDVQAYEQYF. CDR3 bases: TGTGCCAGCAGTGTAGACGTCCAGGCCTACGAGCAGTACTTC.

This clonotype was counted ten times or more. Germline and junction disagree at one end, which may indicate a read error. This chain connects TRBV5-4 to TRBJ1-5, with 7 bases aligning to TRBD1. The germline CDR1 and CDR2 sequences are SGHNT and YYREEE (reference sequence). CDR3 length: 15 amino acids. CDR3 sequence (DNA): TGCGCCAGCAGCCCCGGACAGGCCAGCAATCAGCCCCAGCATTTT. Its translation is CASSPGQASNQPQHF.

The V call is TRBV5-1, the J call TRBJ2-4, with 8 bases aligning to TRBD1. Germline loops: CDR1 SGHRS, CDR2 YFSETQ. With V trimmed by 6 bases and J by 4 bases, 9 bases remained unmatched. The CDR3 runs to 15 residues. The DNA for the CDR3 is TGCGCCAGCACCAACCGGACAGGGTTGAAAAACATTCAGTACTTC. This translates into CASTNRTGLKNIQYF.

This sequence joins TRBV20-1 and TRBJ2-5, with TRBD2 identical over 9 bases. J gave up 11 bases and V 3 bases, and 13 bases lay outside the gene matches. Germline assignment: CDR1 DFQATT and CDR2 SNEGSKA (reference sequence). The CDR3 runs to 14 residues. CDR3 sequence (DNA): TGCAGTGCTAGTACTGCGGGGGGGCCCAATGAGCAGTACTTC. This translates into CSASTAGGPNEQYF.

J is TRBJ2-1 and V is TRBV6-2 or TRBV6-3; D is tentatively TRBD1 or TRBD2 (5 bases each). Trimming took off 3 bases at V and 14 bases at J, with 14 bases between the two ends. Germline V gives CDR1 MNHEY, CDR2 SVGEGT. This CDR3 comprises 12 residues. The CDR3 reads CASSYPQGPEFF. CDR3 nucleotides: TGTGCCAGCAGTTATCCCCAGGGACCCGAGTTCTTC.

V gene TRBV12-3 or TRBV12-4 combines with J gene TRBJ1-5, with TRBD1 identical over 8 bases. The trim removed 4 bases at V and 0 bases at J, leaving 5 bases unmatched. The CDR3 runs 16 residues. The CDR3 sequence: CASSWQGAYSNQPQHF. As DNA, the CDR3 is TGTGCCAGCAGTTGGCAGGGGGCCTATAGCAATCAGCCCCAGCATTTT.

This clonotype has just a few counts. The chain combines TRBV3-1 with TRBJ2-3, with TRBD2 matching over 9 bases. CDR3 length: 15 amino acids. Germline CDR1 is LGHDT and CDR2 is YNNKEL (reference sequence). V gave up 7 bases and J gave up 7 bases; unmatched junction bases: 12. The chain's CDR3 is CASTPGLAGSYTQYF. The DNA of the CDR3 is TGTGCCAGCACCCCAGGTCTAGCGGGGTCGTATACGCAGTATTTT.